These 27 T cell receptor beta chains were sequenced from one sample in a study of cytomegalovirus exposure and HLA in healthy donors. It was with 60 Vbeta and 13 Jbeta primers that the PCR ran. Clones were read by immunoSEQ multiplex PCR, and TCRdb kept only the in-frame ones, dropping some. The repertoire has roughly 300,000 clones, roughly 89% of them found once; the top ten carry almost 4%. Sequencing was performed on PBMCs. Receptors originate from a man between 40 and 49 years old in good health and CMV-seropositive.

The chain recombines TRBV7-2 with TRBJ2-7; possibly TRBD1 for D (5 bases). Trimming took off 5 bases at V and 4 bases at J, with 21 bases between the two ends. This CDR3 region has 16 residues. CDR1 SGHTA and CDR2 FQGNSA come from the germline V gene. CDR3 region: CASSGRGPGSLYEQYF. CDR3 DNA: TGTGCCAGCAGCGGTAGAGGACCAGGGTCCCTATACGAGCAGTACTTC.

On this clone: One junction end disagrees with the germline gene, perhaps due to a read error. The chain combines TRBV7-7 with TRBJ2-5; D is unresolved. Per the germline V gene, CDR1 is SSHAT and CDR2 is FNYEAQ (reference sequence). The CDR3 is 14 amino acids. CDR3: CASSLSRLEETQYF. Written as DNA, the CDR3 is TGTGCTAGCAGCTTAAGTCGGCTAGAAGAGACCCAGTACTTC.

The genes are TRBV5-1 and TRBJ1-4; tentative D call: TRBD1 (5 bases). CDR3 size: 15 residues. The ends were cut back, 1 base at V and 5 bases at J, with 12 bases in the middle. CDR1 is SGHRS and CDR2 is YFSETQ in the germline V gene. CDR3 sequence: CASSLTTPGNEKLFF. The CDR3 DNA is TGCGCCAGCAGCTTGACCACCCCAGGGAATGAAAAACTGTTTTTT. The variable domain in full, with the rest retrieved from reference TRBV5-1 and TRBJ1-4, is KAGVTQTPRYLIKTRGQQVTLSCSPISGHRSVSWYQQTPGQGLQFLFEYFSETQRNKGNFPGRFSGRQFSNSRSEMNVSTLELGDSALYLCASSLTTPGNEKLFFGSGTQLSVL.

This chain links TRBV19 with TRBJ1-1; TRBD1 matches at 11 bases. Looked up from germline, CDR1 is LNHDA and CDR2 is SQIVND (reference sequence). The CDR3 loop spans 17 amino acids. V was clipped by 3 bases and J by 4 bases; unmatched bases: 10. CDR3 nucleotide sequence: TGTGCCAGTAGTATCTGGGTATTGGGACAGGGGGGCACTGAAGCTTTCTTT. Protein: CASSIWVLGQGGTEAFF. Full variable domain (remainder filled in from reference TRBV19 and TRBJ1-1): DGGITQSPKYLFRKEGQNVTLSCEQNLNHDAMYWYRQDPGQGLRLIYYSQIVNDFQKGDIAEGYSVSREKKESFPLTVTSAQKNPTAFYLCASSIWVLGQGGTEAFFGQGTRLTVV.

V gene TRBV28 combines with J gene TRBJ2-3, with TRBD1 identical over 8 bases. Losses at the gene ends were 6 bases for V and 3 bases for J; bases not matched to a gene: 14. The germline V gene encodes CDR1 MDHEN and CDR2 SYDVKM. The CDR3 runs to 17 residues. CDR3 sequence (DNA): TGTGCCAGCAGCCTTACGAATGACAGGGGCTTAACAGATACGCAGTATTTT. Translated: CASSLTNDRGLTDTQYF.

The chain couples TRBV28 to TRBJ2-7, with 13 bases matching TRBD2. Unmatched junction bases numbered 13, after V lost 1 base and J lost 7 bases. The CDR3 loop spans 18 amino acids. From germline, CDR1 is MDHEN and CDR2 SYDVKM. The CDR3: CASSLSKGPTSGRWEQYF. CDR3 nucleotides: TGTGCCAGCAGTTTATCTAAAGGTCCGACTAGCGGGAGGTGGGAGCAGTACTTC. Filled out from reference TRBV28 and TRBJ2-7, the complete variable domain reads DVKVTQSSRYLVKRTGEKVFLECVQDMDHENMFWYRQDPGLGLRLIYFSYDVKMKEKGDIPEGYSVSREKKERFSLILESASTNQTSMYLCASSLSKGPTSGRWEQYFGPGTRLTVT.

The J gene is TRBJ1-3, the V gene TRBV10-3; maybe TRBD1 (5 bases). There are 12 residues in the CDR3. V was clipped by 8 bases and J by 4 bases, with 9 bases between them. In germline, CDR1 is ENHRY, CDR2 SYGVKD. CDR3 amino acids: CAIGQGGNTIYF. The CDR3, as DNA: TGTGCCATCGGGCAGGGAGGAAACACCATATATTTT.

This clone occurred a few times. The CDR3, as DNA: TGTGCCAGCGCCTGGGCTAGCGCCAAGTCCTACGAGCAGTACTTC. Its protein product is CASAWASAKSYEQYF. The genes are TRBV5-6 and TRBJ2-7; possibly TRBD2 for D (6 bases). CDR3 length: 15 amino acids. CDR1 and CDR2 from the germline V gene are SGHDT and YYEEEE. The V and J ends lost 7 bases and 1 base respectively, with 18 bases between them.

The V call is TRBV7-8, the J call TRBJ2-1; the D gene is possibly TRBD2 (6 bases). V was cut by 1 base and J by 7 bases, with 17 bases left in between. CDR3 length: 16 residues. CDR1 is SGHVS and CDR2 is FQNEAQ in the germline V gene. CDR3 amino acids: CASSLEAGTTGNEQFF. CDR3 nucleotide sequence: TGTGCCAGCAGCTTAGAAGCGGGCACAACGGGGAATGAGCAGTTCTTC.

The rearrangement links TRBV7-8 to TRBJ2-7; 8 bases are a match to TRBD2. Germline lookup yields CDR1 SGHVS and CDR2 FQNEAQ. CDR3 length: 14 residues. Trimming at V came to 2 bases and at J to 7 bases, leaving 7 bases not matched to a gene. CDR3 DNA sequence: TGTGCCAGCAGCTTAAGGCTAGCGGGTAGGGAGCAGTACTTC. It specifies CASSLRLAGREQYF.

The chain carries TRBV29-1 and TRBJ2-2; 12 nucleotides agree with TRBD2. CDR1 SQVTM and CDR2 ANQGSEA come from the germline V gene. The CDR3 is made up of 16 amino acids. V trimming: 3 bases; J trimming: 4 bases; junction bases outside the gene matches: 6. This CDR3 reads CSVDSSGRAGTGELFF. For the CDR3, the DNA is TGCAGCGTTGATTCTAGCGGGAGGGCCGGCACCGGGGAGCTGTTTTTT.

This chain connects TRBV2 to TRBJ2-1, with 9 bases fitting TRBD1. From germline, CDR1 is SNHLY and CDR2 FYNNEI. The CDR3 has 15 amino acids. V trimming: 6 bases; J trimming: 3 bases; junction bases outside the gene matches: 6. The CDR3: CASRKGTGIYNEQFF. CDR3 DNA sequence: TGTGCCAGCAGAAAGGGGACAGGGATCTACAATGAGCAGTTCTTC.

The rearrangement joins TRBV18 to TRBJ1-5; 9 bases match TRBD1. Germline CDR1 and CDR2: KGHSH and LQKENI. This CDR3 has 16 amino acids. Trimming removed 1 base from V and 7 bases from J; junction bases left unmatched: 8. The CDR3 region has the DNA TGTGCCAGCTCACCACTTCCGGGACAGGGTAACCAGCCCCAGCATTTT. Its protein product is CASSPLPGQGNQPQHF.

The chain links TRBV18 to TRBJ2-3, with D maybe TRBD2 (6 bases). The CDR3 has 15 residues. The V end was cut by 2 bases, the J end by 1 base, with 10 bases between. The germline CDR1 and CDR2 sequences are KGHSH and LQKENI. The CDR3 sequence: CASSPGGFGTDTQYF. The CDR3 DNA reads TGTGCCAGCTCACCAGGGGGGTTCGGCACAGATACGCAGTATTTT.

The V gene is TRBV5-1, the J gene TRBJ2-7; D not resolved. V was shortened by 2 bases and J by 5 bases, with 8 bases between the two germline ends. The CDR3 runs to 12 residues. CDR1 and CDR2 from the germline V gene are SGHRS and YFSETQ. As DNA, the CDR3 is TGCGCCAGCAGCTTAACAACACACGAGCAGTACTTC. Translation: CASSLTTHEQYF. The full variable domain, with the rest looked up from reference TRBV5-1 and TRBJ2-7, is KAGVTQTPRYLIKTRGQQVTLSCSPISGHRSVSWYQQTPGQGLQFLFEYFSETQRNKGNFPGRFSGRQFSNSRSEMNVSTLELGDSALYLCASSLTTHEQYFGPGTRLTVT.

The CDR3 spells CASSLNGGYTEAFF. Written as DNA, the CDR3 is TGTGCCAGCAGTTTAAACGGCGGATACACTGAAGCTTTCTTT. The chain couples TRBV27 to TRBJ1-1; D not resolved. V lost 2 bases and J 3 bases, leaving 10 bases between the germline ends. Germline V gene sequence: CDR1 MNHEY, CDR2 SMNVEV (reference sequence). This CDR3 has 14 residues.

V is TRBV28 and J is TRBJ1-5; 7 positions match TRBD1. Germline lookup yields CDR1 MDHEN and CDR2 SYDVKM. V shed 8 bases, J shed 3 bases, and the junction held 7 bases outside the gene matches. The CDR3 is 14 amino acids. This CDR3 reads CASGGRGANQPQHF. In DNA, the CDR3 is TGTGCCAGCGGTGGCAGGGGGGCCAATCAGCCCCAGCATTTT.

V and J are TRBV19 and TRBJ2-7, with D unresolved. The germline V gene encodes CDR1 LNHDA and CDR2 SQIVND (reference sequence). The V end was cut by 3 bases, the J end by 5 bases, with 11 bases between. The CDR3 has 13 residues. The CDR3 sequence is CASSIIVNDEQYF. CDR3 in DNA: TGTGCCAGTAGTATCATAGTCAACGACGAGCAGTACTTC.

This chain joins TRBV6-6 and TRBJ2-5; D unclear. The germline V and J ends were trimmed by 8 bases and 4 bases, with 8 bases remaining between them. Per the germline V gene, CDR1 is MNHNY and CDR2 is SVGAGI (reference sequence). The CDR3 consists of 11 residues. This chain's CDR3 is CASLFRETQYF. CDR3 coding DNA: TGTGCCAGCCTGTTTAGAGAGACCCAGTACTTC.

The table lists this clone with a count of one. The V gene is TRBV25-1, the J gene TRBJ2-5; 7 nucleotides align to TRBD2. Trimming at V came to 3 bases and at J to 7 bases, leaving 5 bases not matched to a gene. Germline CDR1 reads MGHDK; CDR2 reads SYGVNS. There are 13 residues in the CDR3. The CDR3 region is CASSDGGGGTQYF. The CDR3 nucleotides read TGTGCCAGCAGTGATGGGGGGGGAGGGACCCAGTACTTC.

This clone was found a few times. The chain recombines TRBV28 with TRBJ1-1; tentative D call: TRBD1 (6 bases). This CDR3 is 15 amino acids long. Trimming pared 3 bases from V and 1 base from J, leaving 12 bases between. Per the germline V gene, CDR1 is MDHEN and CDR2 is SYDVKM. Written as DNA, the CDR3 is TGTGCCAGCAGTTTCGTGGCAGGGGCGAACACTGAAGCTTTCTTT. Protein: CASSFVAGANTEAFF.

V is TRBV4-3 and J is TRBJ2-7, with D tentatively TRBD1 (5 bases). Germline V gives CDR1 LGHNA, CDR2 YSLEER. The ends were cut back, 2 bases at V and 3 bases at J, with 11 bases in the middle. The CDR3 spans 14 residues. CDR3 sequence: CASSQTGDLYEQYF. The CDR3 region has the DNA TGCGCCAGCAGCCAAACAGGAGACCTCTACGAGCAGTACTTC.

The chain couples TRBV19 to TRBJ1-6, with TRBD1 identical over 7 bases. J was trimmed by 7 bases and V by 4 bases; bases with no gene match: 4. CDR1 is LNHDA, CDR2 SQIVND, per germline (reference sequence). The length of the CDR3 is 14 residues. The CDR3 DNA follows: TGTGCCAGTAGTAGAGGGACAGCAAATTCACCCCTCCACTTT. This gives the protein CASSRGTANSPLHF. Full variable domain (remainder filled in from reference TRBV19 and TRBJ1-6): DGGITQSPKYLFRKEGQNVTLSCEQNLNHDAMYWYRQDPGQGLRLIYYSQIVNDFQKGDIAEGYSVSREKKESFPLTVTSAQKNPTAFYLCASSRGTANSPLHFGNGTRLTVT.

The CDR3 protein is CASSLRTGVEKLFF. The CDR3 bases are TGTGCCAGCAGCCTTAGGACAGGGGTCGAAAAACTGTTTTTT. V is TRBV7-9 and J is TRBJ1-4; TRBD1 aligns across 9 bases. Germline CDR1 and CDR2: SEHNR and FQNEAQ (reference sequence). The J segment lost 8 bases and the V segment lost 5 bases, leaving 6 bases of the junction unmatched. This CDR3 spans 14 amino acids. Drawing the rest from reference TRBV7-9 and TRBJ1-4, the complete variable domain is DTGVSQNPRHKITKRGQNVTFRCDPISEHNRLYWYRQTLGQGPEFLTYFQNEAQLEKSRLLSDRFSAERPKGSFSTLEIQRTEQGDSAMYLCASSLRTGVEKLFFGSGTQLSVL.

This clone was seen a single time. The chain carries TRBV5-1 and TRBJ2-1; 7 nucleotides align to TRBD2. The CDR3 is 15 amino acids. Germline V gene sequence: CDR1 SGHRS, CDR2 YFSETQ. V dropped 6 bases and J dropped 0; count of bases not matched to a gene: 6. This CDR3 is CASNGEGGSYNEQFF. The CDR3 nucleotides are TGCGCCAGCAATGGGGAGGGAGGCTCCTACAATGAGCAGTTCTTC. Together with reference TRBV5-1 and TRBJ2-1, the CDR3 gives the full variable domain: KAGVTQTPRYLIKTRGQQVTLSCSPISGHRSVSWYQQTPGQGLQFLFEYFSETQRNKGNFPGRFSGRQFSNSRSEMNVSTLELGDSALYLCASNGEGGSYNEQFFGPGTRLTVL.

This clone was observed a few times. The CDR3 region has the DNA TGCGCCAGCAGCTTCCGGGACATCAACACTGAAGCTTTCTTT. It encodes CASSFRDINTEAFF. This chain connects TRBV5-1 to TRBJ1-1, with D maybe TRBD1 (6 bases). Per the germline V gene, CDR1 is SGHRS and CDR2 is YFSETQ. Deletions cut 2 bases from V and 2 bases from J, with 10 bases between. The CDR3 covers 14 residues.

This chain joins TRBV18 and TRBJ2-7; 7 bases fit TRBD1. The CDR3 totals 14 residues. Germline trimming cut 9 bases from V and 1 base from J; bases unmatched to any gene: 9. Germline lookup yields CDR1 KGHSH and CDR2 LQKENI. The CDR3 region has the DNA TGTGCCAGTCGTTCCGGGACAGTTTCCTACGAGCAGTACTTC. Amino acids: CASRSGTVSYEQYF.